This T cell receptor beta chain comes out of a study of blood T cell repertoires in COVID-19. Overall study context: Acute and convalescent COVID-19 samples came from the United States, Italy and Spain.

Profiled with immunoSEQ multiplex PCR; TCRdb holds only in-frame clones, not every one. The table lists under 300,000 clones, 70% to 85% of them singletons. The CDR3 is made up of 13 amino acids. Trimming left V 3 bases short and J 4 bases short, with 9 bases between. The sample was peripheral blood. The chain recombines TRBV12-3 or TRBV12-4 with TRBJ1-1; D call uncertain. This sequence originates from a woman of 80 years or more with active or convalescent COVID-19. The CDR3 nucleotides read TGTGCCAGCAGTTTTAGCGTCGGCACTGAAGCTTTCTTT. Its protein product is CASSFSVGTEAFF.